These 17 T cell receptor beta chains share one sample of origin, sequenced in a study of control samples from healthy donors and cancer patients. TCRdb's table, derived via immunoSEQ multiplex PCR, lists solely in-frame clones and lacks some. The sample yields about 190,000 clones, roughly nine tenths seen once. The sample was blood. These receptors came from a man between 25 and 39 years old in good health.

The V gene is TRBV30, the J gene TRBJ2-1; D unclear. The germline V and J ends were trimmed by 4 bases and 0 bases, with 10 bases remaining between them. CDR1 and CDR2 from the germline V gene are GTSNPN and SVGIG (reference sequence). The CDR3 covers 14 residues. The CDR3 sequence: CAWMVQSSYNEQFF. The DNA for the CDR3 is TGTGCCTGGATGGTTCAGAGCTCCTACAATGAGCAGTTCTTC.

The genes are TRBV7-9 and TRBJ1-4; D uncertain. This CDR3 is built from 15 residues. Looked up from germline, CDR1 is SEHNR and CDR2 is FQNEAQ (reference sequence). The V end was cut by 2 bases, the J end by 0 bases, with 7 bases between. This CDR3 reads CASSLREATNEKLFF. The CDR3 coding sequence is TGTGCCAGCAGCTTAAGGGAGGCAACTAATGAAAAACTGTTTTTT.

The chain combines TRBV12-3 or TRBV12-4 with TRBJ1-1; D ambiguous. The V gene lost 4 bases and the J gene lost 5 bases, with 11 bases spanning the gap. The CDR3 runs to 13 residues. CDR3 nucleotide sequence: TGTGCCAGCAGTTCACGGACGGGGACTGAAGCTTTCTTT. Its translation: CASSSRTGTEAFF.

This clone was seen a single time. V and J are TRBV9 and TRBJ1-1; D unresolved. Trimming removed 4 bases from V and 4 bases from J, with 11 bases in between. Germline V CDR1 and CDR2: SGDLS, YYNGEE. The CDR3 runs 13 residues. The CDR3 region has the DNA TGTGCCAGCAGCCTAGGGAGGACCACTGAAGCTTTCTTT. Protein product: CASSLGRTTEAFF.

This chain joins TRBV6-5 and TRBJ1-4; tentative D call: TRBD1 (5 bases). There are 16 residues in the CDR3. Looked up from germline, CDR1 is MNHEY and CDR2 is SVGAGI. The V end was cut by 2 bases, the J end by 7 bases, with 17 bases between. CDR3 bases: TGTGCCAGCAGTTACCGACAGCTAAAGAGGAGTGAAAAACTGTTTTTT. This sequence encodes CASSYRQLKRSEKLFF.

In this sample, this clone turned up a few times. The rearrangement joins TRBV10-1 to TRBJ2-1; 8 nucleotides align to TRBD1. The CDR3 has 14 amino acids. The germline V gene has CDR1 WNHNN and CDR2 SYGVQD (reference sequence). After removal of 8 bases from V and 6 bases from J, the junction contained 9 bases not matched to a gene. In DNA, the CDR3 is TGCGCCAGCTCTGGACAGGGAGTTAGCAATGAGCAGTTCTTC. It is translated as CASSGQGVSNEQFF.

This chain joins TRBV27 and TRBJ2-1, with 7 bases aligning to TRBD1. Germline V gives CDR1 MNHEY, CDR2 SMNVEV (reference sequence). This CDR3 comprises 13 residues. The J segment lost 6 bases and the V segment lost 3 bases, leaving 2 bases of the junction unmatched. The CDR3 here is CASSFDRANEQFF. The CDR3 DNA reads TGTGCCAGCAGTTTCGACAGGGCCAATGAGCAGTTCTTC.

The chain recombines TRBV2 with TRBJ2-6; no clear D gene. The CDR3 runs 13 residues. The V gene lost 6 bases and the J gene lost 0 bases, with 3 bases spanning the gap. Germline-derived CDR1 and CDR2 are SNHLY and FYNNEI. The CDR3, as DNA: TGTGCCAGCAGGGACTCTGGGGCCAACGTCCTGACTTTC. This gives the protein CASRDSGANVLTF.

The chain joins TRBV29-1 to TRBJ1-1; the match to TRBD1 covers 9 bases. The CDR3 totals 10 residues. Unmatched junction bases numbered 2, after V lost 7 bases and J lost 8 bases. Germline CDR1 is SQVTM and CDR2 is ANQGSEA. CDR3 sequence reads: CSAGTGEAFF. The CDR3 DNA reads TGCAGCGCTGGGACAGGGGAAGCTTTCTTT.

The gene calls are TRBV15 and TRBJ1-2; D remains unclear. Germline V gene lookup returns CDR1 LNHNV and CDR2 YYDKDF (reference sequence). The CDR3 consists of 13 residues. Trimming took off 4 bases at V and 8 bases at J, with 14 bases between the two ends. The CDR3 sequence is CATSIRTTGGYTF. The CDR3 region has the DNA TGTGCCACCAGCATACGAACTACCGGGGGCTACACCTTC.

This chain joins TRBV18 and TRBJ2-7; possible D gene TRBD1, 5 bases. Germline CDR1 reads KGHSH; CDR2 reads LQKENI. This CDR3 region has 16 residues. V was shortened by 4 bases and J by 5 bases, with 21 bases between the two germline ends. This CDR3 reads CASSLNQQGSSDEQYF. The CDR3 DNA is TGTGCCAGCTCACTCAACCAGCAGGGAAGTTCGGACGAGCAGTACTTC.

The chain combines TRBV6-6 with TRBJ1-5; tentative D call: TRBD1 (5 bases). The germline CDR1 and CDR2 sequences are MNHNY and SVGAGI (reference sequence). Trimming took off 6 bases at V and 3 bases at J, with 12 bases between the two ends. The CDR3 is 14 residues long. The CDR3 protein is CASRGDSINQPQHF. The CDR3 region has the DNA TGTGCCAGCAGGGGCGACAGTATCAATCAGCCCCAGCATTTT.

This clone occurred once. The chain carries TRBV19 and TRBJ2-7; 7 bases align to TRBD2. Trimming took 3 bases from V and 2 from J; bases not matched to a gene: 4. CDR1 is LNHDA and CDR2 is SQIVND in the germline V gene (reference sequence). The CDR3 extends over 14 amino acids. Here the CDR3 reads CASSIGLVTYEQYF. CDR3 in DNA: TGTGCCAGTAGTATCGGACTAGTCACCTACGAGCAGTACTTC.

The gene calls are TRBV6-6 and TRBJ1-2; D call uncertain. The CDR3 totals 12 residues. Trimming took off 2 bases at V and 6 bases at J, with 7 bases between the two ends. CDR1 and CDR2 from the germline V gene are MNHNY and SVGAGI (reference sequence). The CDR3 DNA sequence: TGTGCCAGCAGTTACAACGGGGATGGCTACACCTTC. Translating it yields CASSYNGDGYTF.

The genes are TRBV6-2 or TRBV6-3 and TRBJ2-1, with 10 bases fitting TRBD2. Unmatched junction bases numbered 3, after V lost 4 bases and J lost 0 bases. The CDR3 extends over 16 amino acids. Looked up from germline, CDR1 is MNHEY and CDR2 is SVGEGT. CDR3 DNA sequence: TGTGCCAGCAGTTCCAAGCGGGGGGGCTCCTACAATGAGCAGTTCTTC. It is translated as CASSSKRGGSYNEQFF.

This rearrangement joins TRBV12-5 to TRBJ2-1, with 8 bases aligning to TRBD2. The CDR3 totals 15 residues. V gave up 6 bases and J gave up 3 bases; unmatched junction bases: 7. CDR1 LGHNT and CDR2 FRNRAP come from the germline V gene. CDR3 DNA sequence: TGTGCTAGTGGCCCCCCCGGGGGGGGCTACAATGAGCAGTTCTTC. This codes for CASGPPGGGYNEQFF.

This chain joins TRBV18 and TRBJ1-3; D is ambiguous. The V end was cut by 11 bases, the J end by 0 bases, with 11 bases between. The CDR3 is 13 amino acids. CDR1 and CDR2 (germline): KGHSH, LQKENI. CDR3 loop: CAGGTGSGNTIYF. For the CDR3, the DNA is TGTGCCGGCGGAACGGGCTCTGGAAACACCATATATTTT.